This T cell receptor (beta chain) comes out of a study of blood T cell repertoires in COVID-19. In the study overall: Specimens from acute and convalescent COVID-19 originated in the United States, Italy and Spain.

This table comes from immunoSEQ multiplex PCR, and its TCRdb copy is limited to in-frame clones, with some not included. This table holds roughly 43,000 clones, 86% found once. V gave up 4 bases and J gave up 12 bases; unmatched junction bases: 17. The CDR3 consists of 15 residues. Looked up from germline, CDR1 is MNHEY and CDR2 is SVGEGT. The sequencing sample was made of peripheral blood. The origin of this receptor is a man in his 60s with active COVID-19. The chain couples TRBV6-2 or TRBV6-3 to TRBJ2-7; 8 nucleotides match TRBD2. Here the CDR3 DNA reads TGTGCCAGCAGTTCCTCGATTGGACTAGCTGGGACCCCGTACTTC. Protein product: CASSSSIGLAGTPYF.